This is a list of T cell receptor beta chains from one sample in a study of T cell repertoires in cytomegalovirus infection. TCRdb reanalysed the reads using MiXCR and keeps one entry per CDR3 protein. Seen here are about 450,000 distinct CDR3 sequences, approximately 30% observed once, and the top ten hold roughly an eighth. The sample was PBMCs. Receptors originate from a human donor in good health (CMV status not recorded). Some clones in this sample may be carry-over from other donors' samples. CDR3s leave out the opening cysteine and the closing phenylalanine or tryptophan.

V,J,CDR3
TRBV7-2,TRBJ2-3,ASSPVAGIGTDTQY
TRBV7-2,TRBJ1-1,SSSLGQGVTEAF
TRBV7-8,TRBJ2-5,ASSENRLAGGVGESQY
TRBV14,TRBJ1-2,ASSQDLGLYGYT
TRBV28,TRBJ1-6,ASSWGRQGSFPLH
TRBV12-3/TRBV12-4,TRBJ2-2,ASSPTGGVNTGELF
TRBV10-2,TRBJ2-2,ASSVGGLNTGELF
TRBV3-1,TRBJ2-7,ASSQNKAAYEQY
TRBV7-2,TRBJ2-4,ASSVASGGSQNIQY
TRBV4-1,TRBJ1-4,ASSQSWPTGPLGLF
TRBV11-2,TRBJ2-1,ASSFGLWENEQF
TRBV6-2/TRBV6-3,TRBJ2-7,ASSYAGTYEQY
TRBV7-9,TRBJ1-1,ASSAAGTEVPEAF
TRBV7-8,TRBJ1-6,ASSLGAHRGPNQSYNSPLH
TRBV20-1,TRBJ1-4,SAMTGRDEKLF
TRBV29-1,TRBJ2-1,SHRQGAYNEQF
TRBV6-1,TRBJ2-1,ASTRPSLRYYVENEQF
TRBV20-1,TRBJ1-5,SVGRSVSNQPQH